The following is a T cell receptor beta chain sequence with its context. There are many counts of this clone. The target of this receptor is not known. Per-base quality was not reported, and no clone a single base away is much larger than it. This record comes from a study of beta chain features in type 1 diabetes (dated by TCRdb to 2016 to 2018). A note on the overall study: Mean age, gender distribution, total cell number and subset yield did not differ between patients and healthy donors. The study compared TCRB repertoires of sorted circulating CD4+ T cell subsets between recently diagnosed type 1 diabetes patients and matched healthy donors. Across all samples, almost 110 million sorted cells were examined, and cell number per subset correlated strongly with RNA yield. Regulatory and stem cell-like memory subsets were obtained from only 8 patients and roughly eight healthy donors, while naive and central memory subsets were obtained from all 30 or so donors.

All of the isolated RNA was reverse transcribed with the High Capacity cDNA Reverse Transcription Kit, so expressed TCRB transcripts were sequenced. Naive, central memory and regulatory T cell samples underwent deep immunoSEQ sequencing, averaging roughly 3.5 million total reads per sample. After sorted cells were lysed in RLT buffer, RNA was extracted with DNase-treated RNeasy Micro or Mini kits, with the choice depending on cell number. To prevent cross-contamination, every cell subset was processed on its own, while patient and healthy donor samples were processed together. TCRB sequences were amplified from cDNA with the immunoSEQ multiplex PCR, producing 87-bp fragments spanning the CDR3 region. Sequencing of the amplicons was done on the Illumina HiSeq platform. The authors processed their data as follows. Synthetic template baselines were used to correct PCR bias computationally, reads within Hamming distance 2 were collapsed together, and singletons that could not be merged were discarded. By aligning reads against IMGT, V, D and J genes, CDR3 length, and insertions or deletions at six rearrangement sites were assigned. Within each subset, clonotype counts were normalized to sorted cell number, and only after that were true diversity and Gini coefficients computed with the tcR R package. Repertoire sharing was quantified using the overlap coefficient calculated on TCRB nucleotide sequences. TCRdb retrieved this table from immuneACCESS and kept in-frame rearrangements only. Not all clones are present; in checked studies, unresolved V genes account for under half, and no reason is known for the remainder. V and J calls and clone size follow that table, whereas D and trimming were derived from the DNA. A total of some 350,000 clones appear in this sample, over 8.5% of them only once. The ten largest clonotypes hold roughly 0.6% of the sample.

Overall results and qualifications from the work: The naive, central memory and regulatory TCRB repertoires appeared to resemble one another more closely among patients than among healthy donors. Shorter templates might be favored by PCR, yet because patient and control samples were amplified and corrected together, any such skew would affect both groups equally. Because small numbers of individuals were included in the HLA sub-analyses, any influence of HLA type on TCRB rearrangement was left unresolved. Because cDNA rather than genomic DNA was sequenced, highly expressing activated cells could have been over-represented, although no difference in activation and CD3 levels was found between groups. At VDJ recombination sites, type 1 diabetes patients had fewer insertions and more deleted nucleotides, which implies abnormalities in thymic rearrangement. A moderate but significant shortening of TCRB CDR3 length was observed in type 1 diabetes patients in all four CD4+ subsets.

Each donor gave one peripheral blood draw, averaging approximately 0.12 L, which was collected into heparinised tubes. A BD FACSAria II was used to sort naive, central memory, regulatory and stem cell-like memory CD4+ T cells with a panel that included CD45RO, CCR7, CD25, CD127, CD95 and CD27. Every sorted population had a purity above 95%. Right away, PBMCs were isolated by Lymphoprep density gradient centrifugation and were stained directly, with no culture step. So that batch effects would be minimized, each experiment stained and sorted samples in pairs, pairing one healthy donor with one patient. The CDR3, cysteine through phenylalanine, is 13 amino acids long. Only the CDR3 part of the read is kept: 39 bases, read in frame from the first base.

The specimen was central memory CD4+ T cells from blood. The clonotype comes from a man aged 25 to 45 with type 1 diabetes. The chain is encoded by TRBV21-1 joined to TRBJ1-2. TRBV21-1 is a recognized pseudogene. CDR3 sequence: CASSLSLKGGYTF. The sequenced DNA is TGTGCCAGCAGCCTTTCTCTCAAGGGTGGCTACACCTTC.